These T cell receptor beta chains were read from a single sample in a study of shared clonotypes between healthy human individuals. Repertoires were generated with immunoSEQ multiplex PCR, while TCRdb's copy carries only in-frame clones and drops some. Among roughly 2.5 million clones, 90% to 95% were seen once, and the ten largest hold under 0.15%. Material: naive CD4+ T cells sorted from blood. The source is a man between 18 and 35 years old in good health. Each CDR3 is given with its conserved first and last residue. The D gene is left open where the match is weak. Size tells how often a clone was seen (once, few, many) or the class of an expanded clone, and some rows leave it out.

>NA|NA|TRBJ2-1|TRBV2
CASTDGTRNEQFF
TGTGCCAGCACCGATGGGACAAGGAATGAGCAGTTCTTC
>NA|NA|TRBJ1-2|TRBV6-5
CASRDGQLTNYGYTF
TGTGCCAGCAGAGACGGACAGTTGACTAACTATGGCTACACCTTC
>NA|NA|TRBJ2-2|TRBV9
CASGDRSLTGELFF
TGTGCCAGTGGGGACCGGTCACTTACCGGGGAGCTGTTTTTT
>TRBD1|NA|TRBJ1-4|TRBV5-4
CASSRQGPLATNEKLFF
TGTGCCAGCAGTAGACAGGGTCCACTTGCAACTAATGAAAAACTGTTTTTT
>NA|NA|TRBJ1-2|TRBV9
CASRPTGNYGYTF
TGTGCCAGCAGACCTACAGGGAACTATGGCTACACCTTC
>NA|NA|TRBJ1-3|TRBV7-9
CASSLSIGAIYF
TGTGCCAGCAGCTTATCAATCGGAGCCATATATTTT
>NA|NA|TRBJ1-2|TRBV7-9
CASSPGGVLGYGYTF
TGTGCCAGCAGCCCGGGTGGGGTCCTCGGCTATGGCTACACCTTC
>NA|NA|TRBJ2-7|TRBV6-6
CASSYSNNEQYF
TGTGCCAGCAGTTACTCGAACAACGAGCAGTACTTC
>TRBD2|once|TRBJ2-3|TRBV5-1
CASSQGTSGSFAQYF
TGCGCCAGCAGCCAGGGGACTAGCGGGTCTTTCGCGCAGTATTTT
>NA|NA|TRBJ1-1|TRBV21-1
CASKPREGRNTEAFF
TGTGCCAGCAAGCCTAGGGAGGGGAGGAACACTGAAGCTTTCTTT
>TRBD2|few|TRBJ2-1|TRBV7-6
CASSTLAGVGKGEQFF
TGTGCCAGCAGCACACTAGCGGGAGTGGGGAAGGGTGAGCAGTTCTTC
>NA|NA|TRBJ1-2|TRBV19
CASTGQNSWGYTF
TGTGCCAGTACTGGACAGAACTCCTGGGGCTACACCTTC
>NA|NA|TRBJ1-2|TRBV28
CASSYRNYGYTF
TGTGCCAGCAGTTACAGGAACTATGGCTACACCTTC
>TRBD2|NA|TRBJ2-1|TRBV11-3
CASSSRGGGTSANNEQFF
TGTGCCAGCAGCTCCAGGGGTGGGGGGACTAGCGCAAACAATGAGCAGTTCTTC
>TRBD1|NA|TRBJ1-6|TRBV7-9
CASRETGAYNSPLHF
TGTGCCAGCAGGGAAACAGGGGCGTATAATTCACCCCTCCACTTT
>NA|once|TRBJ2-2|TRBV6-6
CASSLRPIPNTGELFF
TGTGCCAGCAGTCTCCGACCGATACCGAACACCGGGGAGCTGTTTTTT
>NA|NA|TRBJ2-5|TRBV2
CASKEERGKETQYF
TGTGCCAGCAAGGAAGAACGCGGAAAAGAGACCCAGTACTTC
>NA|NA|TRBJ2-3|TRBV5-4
CASSRSTDTQYF
TGTGCCAGCTCCCGATCGACAGATACGCAGTATTTT
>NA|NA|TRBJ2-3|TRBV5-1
CASSSQGSSDTQYF
TGCGCCAGCAGCTCTCAGGGGTCATCAGATACGCAGTATTTT
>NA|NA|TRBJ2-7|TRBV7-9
CASSIGGGSPYEQYF
TGTGCCAGCAGCATAGGGGGGGGGTCCCCCTACGAGCAGTACTTC
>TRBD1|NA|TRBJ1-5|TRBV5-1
CASSLSGGSNQPQHF
TGCGCCAGCAGCTTGTCAGGGGGGAGCAATCAGCCCCAGCATTTT
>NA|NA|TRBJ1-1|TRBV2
CASTEKNTEAFF
TGTGCCAGCACAGAGAAGAACACTGAAGCTTTCTTT
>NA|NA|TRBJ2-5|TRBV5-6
CASSARDTLETQYF
TGTGCCAGCAGCGCCCGGGACACTTTGGAGACCCAGTACTTC
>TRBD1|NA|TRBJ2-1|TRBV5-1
CASSSGTGNYNEQFF
TGCGCCAGCAGCTCCGGGACAGGGAATTACAATGAGCAGTTCTTC
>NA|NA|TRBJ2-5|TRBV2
CASRPGPPFPQYF
TGTGCCAGCAGACCCGGGCCACCCTTCCCCCAGTACTTC
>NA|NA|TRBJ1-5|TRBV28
CASSLRRRGNQPQHF
TGTGCCAGCAGTTTACGCCGACGGGGTAATCAGCCCCAGCATTTT
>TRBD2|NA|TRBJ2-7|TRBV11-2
CASSSRAGGDYEQYF
TGTGCCAGCAGCTCTAGGGCGGGAGGGGACTACGAGCAGTACTTC
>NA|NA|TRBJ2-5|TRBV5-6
CASSLEGGQETQYF
TGTGCCAGCAGCTTGGAGGGAGGTCAAGAGACCCAGTACTTC
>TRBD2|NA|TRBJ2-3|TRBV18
CASSPPNGGNAGTDTQYF
TGTGCCAGCTCACCACCGAACGGGGGGAATGCCGGCACAGATACGCAGTATTTT
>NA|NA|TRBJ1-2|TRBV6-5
CASRPDSFRYGYTF
TGTGCCAGCAGACCCGACAGTTTTCGCTATGGCTACACCTTC
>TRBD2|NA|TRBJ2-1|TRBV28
CASSPPLGGTYNEQFF
TGTGCCAGCAGCCCTCCACTCGGGGGGACCTACAATGAGCAGTTCTTC
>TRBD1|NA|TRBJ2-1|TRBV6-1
CASRSTGTGGPEQFF
TGTGCCAGCAGATCCACCGGGACAGGGGGGCCTGAGCAGTTCTTC
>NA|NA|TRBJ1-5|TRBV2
CASSEFRDQPQHF
TGTGCCAGCAGTGAATTTAGGGATCAGCCCCAGCATTTT
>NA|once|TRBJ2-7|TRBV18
CASSADSYEQYF
TGTGCCAGCTCAGCCGACAGCTACGAGCAGTACTTC
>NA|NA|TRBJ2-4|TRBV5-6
CASSLIEGDAKNIQYF
TGTGCCAGCAGCTTGATTGAGGGAGACGCCAAAAACATTCAGTACTTC
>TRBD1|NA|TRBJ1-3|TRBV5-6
CASSATGGRSGNTIYF
TGTGCCAGCAGCGCCACAGGGGGCCGCTCTGGAAACACCATATATTTT
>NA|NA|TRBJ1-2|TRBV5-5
CASRKQLPTEASTF
TGTGCCAGCAGAAAACAGTTACCTACCGAAGCGAGTACCTTC
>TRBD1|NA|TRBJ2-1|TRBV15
CATSRGQGAEQFF
TGTGCCACCAGCCGCGGACAGGGTGCCGAGCAGTTCTTC
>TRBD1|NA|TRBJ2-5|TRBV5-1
CASSLERGLQETQYF
TGCGCCAGCAGCTTGGAAAGGGGGCTACAAGAGACCCAGTACTTC
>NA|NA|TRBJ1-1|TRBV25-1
CASSEWNTEAFF
TGTGCCAGCAGTGAATGGAACACTGAAGCTTTCTTT
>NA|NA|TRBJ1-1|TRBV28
CASSFRGARLLRTEAFF
TGTGCCAGCAGTTTCCGGGGGGCGCGGCTGTTGCGCACTGAAGCTTTCTTT
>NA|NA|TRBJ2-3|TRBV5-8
CASPQSRAGNTQYF
TGTGCCAGCCCCCAGTCGCGTGCGGGGAATACGCAGTATTTT
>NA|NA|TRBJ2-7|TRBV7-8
CASSLDVGAGQRYEQYF
TGTGCCAGCAGCTTAGACGTAGGGGCCGGACAGCGCTACGAGCAGTACTTC
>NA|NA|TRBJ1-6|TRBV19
CASSEVNSPLHF
TGTGCCAGTAGTGAGGTTAATTCACCCCTCCACTTT
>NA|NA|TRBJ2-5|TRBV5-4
CASSLAVGGPETQYF
TGTGCCAGCAGCTTGGCGGTGGGGGGGCCGGAGACCCAGTACTTC
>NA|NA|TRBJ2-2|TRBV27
CASSFFSDYRSGELFF
TGTGCCAGCAGTTTTTTCTCGGACTATCGATCCGGGGAGCTGTTTTTT
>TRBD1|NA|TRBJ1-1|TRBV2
CATDRDRGAFF
TGTGCCACCGACCGGGACAGGGGAGCTTTCTTT
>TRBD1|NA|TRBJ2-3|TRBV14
CASSLRDRNTDTQYF
TGTGCCAGCAGCCTCCGGGACAGGAATACAGATACGCAGTATTTT